A single T cell receptor (beta chain) is shown here with its context. Its antigen remains unidentified. The data were taken from a study of long-term antiretroviral therapy in people with HIV. General study points: The study found narrower CDR3 length ranges in HIV repertoires than in controls.

The CDR3 covers 16 residues. Trimming removed 0 bases at V and 3 bases at J, with 12 bases between. Looked up from germline, CDR1 is SGHTA and CDR2 is FQGTGA. Each participant with HIV received care in the United States. Run at survey level, the immunoSEQ assay was version v3.0. Generated by immunoSEQ multiplex PCR, the TCRdb table keeps only in-frame clones and is missing some. This sample has about 21,000 clones, with more than 75% found just once. The origin of this receptor is a man aged 55 to 69 with HIV. This material consisted of unsorted PBMCs, taken 2.3 years after starting antiretroviral therapy. The V and J genes are TRBV7-3 and TRBJ2-1; D not certain. The CDR3 reads CASSLTRTNNYNEQFF. The DNA of the CDR3 is TGTGCCAGCAGCTTAACTCGGACGAACAACTACAATGAGCAGTTCTTC. Looking up the rest from reference TRBV7-3 and TRBJ2-1 gives the full variable domain: GAGVSQTPSNKVTEKGKYVELRCDPISGHTALYWYRQSLGQGPEFLIYFQGTGAADDSGLPNDRFFAVRPEGSVSTLKIQRTERGDSAVYLCASSLTRTNNYNEQFFGPGTRLTVL.